These 27 T cell receptor beta chains share one sample of origin, sequenced in a study of monozygotic twins with inflammatory bowel disease (dated 2019 in TCRdb). The library was produced with 5' RACE. The instrument was an Illumina HiSeq 2500. Following TCRdb reprocessing, every CDR3 protein sequence forms one entry, and DNA is not provided. The table held for this sample gives hundreds of thousands of distinct CDR3 sequences. Of the sample, 2% to 2.5% is held by the ten largest clones. Sequencing was carried out using blood. Receptors were obtained from a human donor with ulcerative colitis or Crohn's disease, or a healthy co-twin of an affected twin (not recorded which).

This chain links TRBV5-1 with TRBJ2-2; TCRdb's D gene call, TRBD2, goes unchecked for lack of DNA. The germline V gene has CDR1 SGHRS and CDR2 YFSETQ. There are 15 residues in the CDR3. The CDR3 region is CASSTRNANTGELFF.

The chain couples TRBV7-6 to TRBJ2-3; TCRdb lists TRBD1, though no DNA is available to test this call. Germline V gene lookup returns CDR1 SGHVS and CDR2 FNYEAQ. The CDR3 has 14 amino acids. Here the CDR3 reads CASSVRQLTDTQYF.

The chain recombines TRBV14 with TRBJ2-4; TCRdb returns TRBD1, unconfirmable since there is no DNA. Germline values: CDR1 SGHDN, CDR2 FVKESK. The CDR3 is 20 amino acids. This chain's CDR3 is CASSHHGRDSNLKAKNIQYF.

The chain recombines TRBV9 with TRBJ2-2. CDR1 and CDR2 from the germline V gene are SGDLS and YYNGEE. The CDR3 is made up of 16 amino acids. The CDR3 reads CASSVGTIPNTGELFF.

This sequence joins TRBV5-4 and TRBJ1-3; the D call from TCRdb, TRBD1, cannot be confirmed without DNA. The CDR3 is 15 amino acids. Germline-derived CDR1 and CDR2 are SGHNT and YYREEE (reference sequence). The CDR3 protein is CASSPRTVSGNTIYF.

This chain connects TRBV27 to TRBJ2-1; without DNA, the TCRdb call of TRBD1 cannot be checked. In germline, CDR1 is MNHEY, CDR2 SMNVEV (reference sequence). The CDR3 contains 16 residues. The CDR3 sequence is CASSLSTGGGYNEQFF.

The V gene is TRBV5-1, the J gene TRBJ2-2; TCRdb calls TRBD2, which cannot be checked without DNA. Germline V gene lookup returns CDR1 SGHRS and CDR2 YFSETQ. The CDR3 spans 15 residues. This chain's CDR3 is CASSAGRKNTGELFF.

The chain uses TRBV12-3 or TRBV12-4 and TRBJ2-5; no DNA is available, so the TRBD2 call from TCRdb remains unchecked. This CDR3 comprises 17 residues. The CDR3 sequence is CASSPGLAGGPHETQYF.

The chain has TRBV13 and TRBJ2-7; as DNA is missing, the TRBD1 call by TCRdb cannot be tested. The CDR3 is made up of 18 amino acids. Germline values: CDR1 PRHDT, CDR2 FYEKMQ (reference sequence). CDR3 amino acids: CASSLRTFGTGEFNEQYF.

V and J are TRBV18 and TRBJ2-3; the TCRdb call, TRBD1, lacks DNA for checking. The CDR3 totals 15 residues. In germline, CDR1 is KGHSH, CDR2 LQKENI. CDR3 in amino acids: CASSPPGQRTDTQYF.

V and J are TRBV29-1 and TRBJ2-1; no DNA is available, so the TRBD1 call from TCRdb remains unchecked. CDR3 length equals 14 residues. In germline, CDR1 is SQVTM, CDR2 ANQGSEA. The CDR3 loop is CSYRRDTTYNEQFF.

The genes are TRBV5-1 and TRBJ1-3. The CDR3 consists of 16 residues. CDR1 and CDR2 from the germline V gene are SGHRS and YFSETQ. The CDR3 loop reads CASSLAGLSSGNTIYF.

This sequence joins TRBV10-3 and TRBJ1-3; TCRdb picks TRBD1, but there is no DNA to check that call. The CDR3 is 16 residues long. The germline V gene encodes CDR1 ENHRY and CDR2 SYGVKD. The chain's CDR3 is CAISDQGAPYGNTIYF.

This chain links TRBV28 with TRBJ2-1; the TCRdb D gene call, TRBD2, has no DNA to confirm it. The CDR3 spans 16 residues. Germline V CDR1 and CDR2: MDHEN, SYDVKM. CDR3 sequence reads: CASSPTGTSGKIEQFF.

The rearrangement uses TRBV6-1 and TRBJ1-2; there is no DNA to check the TCRdb D call of TRBD1. CDR1 MNHNS and CDR2 SASEGT come from the germline V gene. This CDR3 is built from 14 residues. CDR3 amino acids: CASSKDRGGYGYTF.

V gene TRBV27 combines with J gene TRBJ2-3; TCRdb's D call of TRBD2 is untestable without DNA. The CDR3 consists of 15 residues. CDR1 and CDR2 (germline): MNHEY, SMNVEV (reference sequence). CDR3 residues: CASSPALAGTDTQYF.

V usage is TRBV20-1 and J usage is TRBJ2-5; TCRdb designates TRBD2, a call that cannot be tested without DNA. Per the germline V gene, CDR1 is DFQATT and CDR2 is SNEGSKA (reference sequence). The CDR3 is 12 amino acids. The CDR3: CSARGGQETQYF.

The chain couples TRBV5-6 to TRBJ2-1; TCRdb reports TRBD2, a call that lacks DNA to check it against. Germline CDR1 and CDR2: SGHDT and YYEEEE. There are 16 residues in the CDR3. CDR3 sequence: CASSLLAGEAYNEQFF.

This chain joins TRBV18 and TRBJ2-7; TCRdb names TRBD1, which stays unverified in the absence of DNA. The CDR3 has 15 amino acids. CDR1 KGHSH and CDR2 LQKENI come from the germline V gene. The chain's CDR3 is CASSQTGQGVYEQYF.

The chain uses TRBV10-2 and TRBJ2-5. The CDR3 has 13 amino acids. Germline values: CDR1 WSHSY, CDR2 SAAADI. The CDR3 is CASSESYWETQYF.

This chain connects TRBV18 to TRBJ2-1; TCRdb's D call of TRBD1 is untestable without DNA. The CDR3 is 15 residues long. CDR1 is KGHSH, CDR2 LQKENI, per germline. The CDR3 here is CASCPRQGAYNEQFF.

The chain joins TRBV2 to TRBJ1-5; TCRdb picks TRBD1, but there is no DNA to check that call. The CDR3 contains 15 residues. The V gene's germline CDR1 is SNHLY and CDR2 FYNNEI. This CDR3 is CASSRDQNSNQPQHF.

The CDR3 here is CASSSGPGVDLYEQYF. The rearrangement uses TRBV5-6 and TRBJ2-7; TCRdb designates TRBD1, a call that cannot be tested without DNA. Germline values: CDR1 SGHDT, CDR2 YYEEEE. The CDR3 runs 16 residues.

V gene TRBV5-5 combines with J gene TRBJ2-5; as DNA is missing, the TRBD1 call by TCRdb cannot be tested. Per the germline V gene, CDR1 is SGHKS and CDR2 is YYEKEE (reference sequence). The CDR3 length is 16 residues. The CDR3 loop reads CASSLGTVTAQETQYF.

The chain employs TRBV18 and TRBJ2-5; TCRdb names TRBD2, which stays unverified in the absence of DNA. The CDR3 has 15 residues. Germline V CDR1 and CDR2: KGHSH, LQKENI. CDR3 sequence reads: CASSPSSGGEETQYF.

The chain recombines TRBV5-1 with TRBJ1-4. In germline, CDR1 is SGHRS, CDR2 YFSETQ. The CDR3 has 14 residues. The CDR3 sequence is CASGRDGGNEKLFF.

The chain couples TRBV28 to TRBJ2-7. The length of the CDR3 is 15 residues. CDR1 is MDHEN and CDR2 is SYDVKM in the germline V gene. The CDR3 loop reads CASSLWDTASYEQYF.